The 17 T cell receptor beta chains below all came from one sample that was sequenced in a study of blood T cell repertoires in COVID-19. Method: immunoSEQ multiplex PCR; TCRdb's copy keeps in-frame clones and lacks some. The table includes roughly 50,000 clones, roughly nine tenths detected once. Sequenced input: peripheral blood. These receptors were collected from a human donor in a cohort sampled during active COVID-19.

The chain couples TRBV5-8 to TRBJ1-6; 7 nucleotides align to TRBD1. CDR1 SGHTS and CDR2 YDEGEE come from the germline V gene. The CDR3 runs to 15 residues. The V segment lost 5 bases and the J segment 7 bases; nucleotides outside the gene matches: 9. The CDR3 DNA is TGTGCCAGCAGTTCCTGGAGGGGGCTCAATTCACCCCTCCACTTT. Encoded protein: CASSSWRGLNSPLHF.

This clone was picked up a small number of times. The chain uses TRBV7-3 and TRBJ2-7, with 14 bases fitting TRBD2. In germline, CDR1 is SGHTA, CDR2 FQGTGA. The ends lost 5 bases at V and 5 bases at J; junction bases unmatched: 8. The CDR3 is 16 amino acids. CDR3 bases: TGTGCCAGCAGCCCGACGGGACTAGCGGGGGTCCACGAGCAGTACTTC. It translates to CASSPTGLAGVHEQYF. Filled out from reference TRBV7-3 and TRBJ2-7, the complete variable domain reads GAGVSQTPSNKVTEKGKYVELRCDPISGHTALYWYRQSLGQGPEFLIYFQGTGAADDSGLPNDRFFAVRPEGSVSTLKIQRTERGDSAVYLCASSPTGLAGVHEQYFGPGTRLTVT.

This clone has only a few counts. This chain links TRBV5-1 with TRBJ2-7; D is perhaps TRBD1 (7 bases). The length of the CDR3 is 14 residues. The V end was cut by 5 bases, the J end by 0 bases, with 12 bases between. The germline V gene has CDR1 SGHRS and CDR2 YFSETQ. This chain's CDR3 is CASRRGQNSYEQYF. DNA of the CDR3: TGCGCCAGCAGGCGGGGACAGAACTCCTACGAGCAGTACTTC.

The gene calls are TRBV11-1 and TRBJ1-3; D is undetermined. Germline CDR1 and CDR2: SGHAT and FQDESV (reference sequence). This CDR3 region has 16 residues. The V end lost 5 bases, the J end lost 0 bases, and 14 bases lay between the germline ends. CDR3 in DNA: TGTGCCAGCAGCCCCTGGACGGGGAACTCTGGAAACACCATATATTTT. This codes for CASSPWTGNSGNTIYF. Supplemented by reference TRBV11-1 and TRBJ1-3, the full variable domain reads EAEVAQSPRYKITEKSQAVAFWCDPISGHATLYWYRQILGQGPELLVQFQDESVVDDSQLPKDRFSAERLKGVDSTLKIQPAELGDSAMYLCASSPWTGNSGNTIYFGEGSWLTVV.

This CDR3 reads CASSFTSGVGNEQFF. The CDR3 coding sequence is TGCGCCAGCAGCTTCACTAGCGGGGTGGGCAATGAGCAGTTCTTC. The chain uses TRBV5-1 and TRBJ2-1; 10 positions agree with TRBD2. The CDR3 runs 15 residues. Germline V gene lookup returns CDR1 SGHRS and CDR2 YFSETQ. The trim removed 2 bases at V and 6 bases at J, leaving 5 bases unmatched.

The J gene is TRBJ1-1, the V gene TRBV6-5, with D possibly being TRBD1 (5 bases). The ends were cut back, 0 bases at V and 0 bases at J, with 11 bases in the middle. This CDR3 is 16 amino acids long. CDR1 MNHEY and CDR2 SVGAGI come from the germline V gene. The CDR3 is CASSYSVWGLNTEAFF. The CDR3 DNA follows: TGTGCCAGCAGTTACTCAGTTTGGGGCCTGAACACTGAAGCTTTCTTT.

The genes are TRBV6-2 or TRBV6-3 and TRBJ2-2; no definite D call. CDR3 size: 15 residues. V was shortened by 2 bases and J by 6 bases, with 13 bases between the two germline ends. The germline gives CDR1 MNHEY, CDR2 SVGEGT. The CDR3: CASSYLGYQAGELFF. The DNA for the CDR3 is TGTGCCAGCAGTTACCTCGGTTATCAGGCCGGGGAGCTGTTTTTT.

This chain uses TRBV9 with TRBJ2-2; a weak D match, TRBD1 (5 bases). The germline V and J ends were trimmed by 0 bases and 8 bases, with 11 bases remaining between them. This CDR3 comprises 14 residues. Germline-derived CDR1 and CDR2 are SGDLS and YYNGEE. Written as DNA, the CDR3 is TGTGCCAGCAGCGTAGATCCAGGGCGAGGGGAGCTGTTTTTT. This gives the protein CASSVDPGRGELFF.

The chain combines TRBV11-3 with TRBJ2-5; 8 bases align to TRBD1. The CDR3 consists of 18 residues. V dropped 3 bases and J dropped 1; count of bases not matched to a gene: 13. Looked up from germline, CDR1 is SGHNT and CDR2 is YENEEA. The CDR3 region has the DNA TGTGCCAGCAGCTTTAGGCGTCCCGGGACAGGTTCCCAAGAGACCCAGTACTTC. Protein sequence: CASSFRRPGTGSQETQYF. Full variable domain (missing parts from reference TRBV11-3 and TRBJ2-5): EAGVVQSPRYKIIEKKQPVAFWCNPISGHNTLYWYLQNLGQGPELLIRYENEEAVDDSQLPKDRFSAERLKGVDSTLKIQPAELGDSAVYLCASSFRRPGTGSQETQYFGPGTRLLVL.

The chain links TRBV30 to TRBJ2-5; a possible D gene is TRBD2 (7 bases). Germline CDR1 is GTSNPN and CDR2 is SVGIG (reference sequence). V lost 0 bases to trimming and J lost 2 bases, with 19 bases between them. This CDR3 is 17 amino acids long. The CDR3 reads CAWSVLWGRGLQETQYF. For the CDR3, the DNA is TGTGCCTGGAGTGTCCTTTGGGGGCGGGGGCTACAAGAGACCCAGTACTTC.

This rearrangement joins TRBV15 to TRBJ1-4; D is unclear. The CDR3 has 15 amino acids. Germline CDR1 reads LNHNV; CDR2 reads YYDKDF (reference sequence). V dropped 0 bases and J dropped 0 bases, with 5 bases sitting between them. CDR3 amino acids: CATSRDLATNEKLFF. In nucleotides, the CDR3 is TGTGCCACCAGCAGAGATCTAGCAACTAATGAAAAACTGTTTTTT.

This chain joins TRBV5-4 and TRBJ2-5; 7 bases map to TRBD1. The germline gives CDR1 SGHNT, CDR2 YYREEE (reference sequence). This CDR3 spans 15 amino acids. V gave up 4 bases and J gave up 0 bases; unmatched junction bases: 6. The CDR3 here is CASSPRTGHQETQYF. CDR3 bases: TGTGCCAGCAGCCCACGGACAGGCCACCAAGAGACCCAGTACTTC.

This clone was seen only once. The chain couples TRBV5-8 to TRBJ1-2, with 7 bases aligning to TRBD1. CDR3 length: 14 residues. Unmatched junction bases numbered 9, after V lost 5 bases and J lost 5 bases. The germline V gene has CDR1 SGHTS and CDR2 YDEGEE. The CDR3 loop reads CASSQGTEPYGYTF. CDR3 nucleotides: TGTGCCAGCAGTCAAGGGACAGAACCTTATGGCTACACCTTC.

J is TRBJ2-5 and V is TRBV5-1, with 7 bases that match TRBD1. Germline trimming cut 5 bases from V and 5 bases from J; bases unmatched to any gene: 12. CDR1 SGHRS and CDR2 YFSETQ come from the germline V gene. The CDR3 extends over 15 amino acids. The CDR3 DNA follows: TGCGCCAGCAGGCCGACGACAGGGACGATGGAGACCCAGTACTTC. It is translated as CASRPTTGTMETQYF.

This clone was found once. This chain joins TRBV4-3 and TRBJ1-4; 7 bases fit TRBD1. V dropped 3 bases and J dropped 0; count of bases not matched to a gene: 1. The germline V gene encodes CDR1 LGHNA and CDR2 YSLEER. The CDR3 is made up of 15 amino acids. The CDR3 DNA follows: TGCGCCAGCAGCCAGGGGACAGCAACTAATGAAAAACTGTTTTTT. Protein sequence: CASSQGTATNEKLFF.

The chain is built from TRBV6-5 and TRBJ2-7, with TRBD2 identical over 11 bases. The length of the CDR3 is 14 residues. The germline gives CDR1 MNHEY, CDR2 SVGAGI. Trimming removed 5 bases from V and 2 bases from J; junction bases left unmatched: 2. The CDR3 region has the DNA TGTGCCAGCAGTCCGACTAGCGGGGCCTACGAGCAGTACTTC. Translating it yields CASSPTSGAYEQYF.

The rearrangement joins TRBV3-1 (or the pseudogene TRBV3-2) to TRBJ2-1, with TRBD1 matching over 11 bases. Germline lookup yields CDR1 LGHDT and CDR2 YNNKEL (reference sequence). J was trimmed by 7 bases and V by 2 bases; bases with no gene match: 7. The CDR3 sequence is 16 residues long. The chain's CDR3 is CASSQPGTGGGNEQFF. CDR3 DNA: TGTGCCAGCAGCCAACCCGGGACAGGGGGTGGGAATGAGCAGTTCTTC.